This T cell receptor (beta chain) was sequenced for a study of cytomegalovirus exposure and HLA in healthy donors. For the study at large: Counted in an early data release were approximately 80 million unique TCRs from HLA-typed donors. Broader study findings: Most TCR sequences were seen very rarely across donors, but some public TCRs occurred in many.

Researchers ran the PCR with 60 Vbeta and 13 Jbeta primers. TCRdb's table, derived via immunoSEQ multiplex PCR, lists solely in-frame clones and lacks some. The repertoire holds 150,000 to 200,000 clones, with approximately 67% as singletons. Worth noting for this clone: Antigen specificity is unknown.

The sequenced sample was PBMCs. This TCR came from a woman younger than 30 in good health and CMV-seropositive.

CDR3 DNA: TGTGCCAGCAGCGTCGTGGGAGGGCCCCAAAATGAGCAGTTCTTC. Encoded protein: CASSVVGGPQNEQFF. V usage is TRBV9 and J usage is TRBJ2-1, with 7 bases fitting TRBD2. The CDR3 extends over 15 amino acids. The trim removed 2 bases at V and 7 bases at J, leaving 9 bases unmatched. Germline values: CDR1 SGDLS, CDR2 YYNGEE.